This T cell receptor (beta chain) was sequenced during a study of identical twins. This CDR3 is 16 amino acids long. The V gene's germline CDR1 is SGDLS and CDR2 YYNGEE. V lost 7 bases to trimming and J lost 2 bases; unmatched junction nucleotides: 13. Whole-study results and caveats: A lower insertion count was a feature of abundant cord blood beta clonotypes, with no such feature in memory repertoires. Diverse VJ usage suggested most zero-insertion clonotypes were not invariant T cells. Excess sharing by twins proved weaker in beta out-of-frame sequences.

Template switching supplied a universal primer site; unique molecular identifiers were carried on the cDNA. From the 5' RACE reads, TCRdb called clonotypes with MiXCR, one entry per CDR3 protein. This sample yields 690,000 or so distinct CDR3 sequences, of which 6.1% are seen a single time; around 1.7% belongs to the top ten. A remark on this clonotype: Its antigen remains unknown.

This chain joins TRBV9 and TRBJ2-3; 7 bases align to TRBD2. This TCR came from a man aged 18 to 30 in good health. Sequenced input: naive T cells sorted from blood. The chain's CDR3 is CASLPLAGLNTDTQYF. The CDR3 nucleotides are TGTGCCAGCCTTCCATTAGCGGGCCTGAACACAGATACGCAGTATTTT. Together with reference TRBV9 and TRBJ2-3, the CDR3 gives the full variable domain: DSGVTQTPKHLITATGQRVTLRCSPRSGDLSVYWYQQSLDQGLQFLIQYYNGEERAKGNILERFSAQQFPDLHSELNLSSLELGDSALYFCASLPLAGLNTDTQYFGPGTRLTVL.